This T cell receptor beta chain was obtained from a study of blood T cell repertoires in COVID-19. At the level of the study: Sample material is recorded as cDNA or gDNA derived from T cells, B-cell-depleted T cells, or PBMCs.

Germline trimming cut 6 bases from V and 0 bases from J; bases unmatched to any gene: 5. The CDR3 contains 15 residues. Germline V gives CDR1 MNHEY, CDR2 SVGAGI. This clone appeared a few times. Profiled with immunoSEQ multiplex PCR; TCRdb holds only in-frame clones, not every one. Of around 100,000 clones in the sample, around four fifths were seen once. The clonotype was recovered from a middle-aged man with active or convalescent COVID-19. What was sequenced was peripheral blood. The chain employs TRBV6-5 and TRBJ1-2, with 9 bases aligning to TRBD1. The CDR3 is CASRYRGRTNYGYTF. CDR3 DNA: TGTGCCAGCAGATACAGGGGGCGAACTAACTATGGCTACACCTTC.